The 21 T cell receptor beta chains below all came from one sample that was sequenced in a study of blood T cell repertoires in COVID-19. TCRdb's copy holds only in-frame clones and misses some; the assay was immunoSEQ multiplex PCR. The sample carries some 240,000 clones, roughly nine tenths recorded once. Specimen: peripheral blood. Receptors originate from a woman in her forties who had recovered from COVID-19.

This chain connects TRBV18 to TRBJ1-1; TRBD1 might be the D (6 bases). The CDR3 length is 14 residues. CDR1 KGHSH and CDR2 LQKENI come from the germline V gene. V was clipped by 3 bases and J by 4 bases, with 12 bases between them. The CDR3 DNA sequence: TGTGCCAGCTCACCGTCCCGAGGGGGCACTGAAGCTTTCTTT. Translation gives CASSPSRGGTEAFF.

The chain has TRBV28 and TRBJ1-2; tentatively, D is TRBD1 (6 bases). This CDR3 has 13 residues. V was pared by 2 bases and J by 8 bases, with 12 bases between. Germline values: CDR1 MDHEN, CDR2 SYDVKM. The CDR3 sequence: CASSLGGAGGYTF. The DNA of the CDR3 is TGTGCCAGCAGTTTAGGGGGGGCGGGAGGCTACACCTTC.

This chain connects TRBV30 to TRBJ2-3; 8 bases fit TRBD1. Losses at the gene ends were 0 bases for V and 1 base for J; bases not matched to a gene: 9. The CDR3 totals 17 residues. Looked up from germline, CDR1 is GTSNPN and CDR2 is SVGIG (reference sequence). In DNA, the CDR3 is TGTGCCTGGAGTGTACTCTCGTCGGACAGGGGCACAGATACGCAGTATTTT. Protein: CAWSVLSSDRGTDTQYF.

The chain links TRBV6-5 to TRBJ2-7, with TRBD1 identical over 9 bases. The CDR3 length is 15 residues. J lost 2 bases, V lost 6 bases, and 8 bases had no gene match. Germline V gene lookup returns CDR1 MNHEY and CDR2 SVGAGI. The CDR3 here is CASSLRTGETYEQYF. CDR3 in DNA: TGTGCCAGCAGCCTCCGGACAGGGGAAACCTACGAGCAGTACTTC.

The chain carries TRBV7-7 and TRBJ2-1; 11 nucleotides align to TRBD2. Looked up from germline, CDR1 is SSHAT and CDR2 is FNYEAQ (reference sequence). The V segment lost 0 bases and the J segment 8 bases; nucleotides outside the gene matches: 3. The CDR3 totals 15 residues. CDR3 protein: CASSLAASGRYEQFF. CDR3 sequence (DNA): TGTGCCAGCAGCTTAGCAGCTAGCGGGAGGTATGAGCAGTTCTTC. Based on the CDR3 plus reference TRBV7-7 and TRBJ2-1, the full variable domain is GAGVSQSPRYKVTKRGQDVTLRCDPISSHATLYWYQQALGQGPEFLTYFNYEAQPDKSGLPSDRFSAERPEGSISTLTIQRTEQRDSAMYRCASSLAASGRYEQFFGPGTRLTVL.

The chain carries TRBV11-3 and TRBJ2-2; D is ambiguous. CDR1 and CDR2 (germline): SGHNT, YENEEA. V was cut by 0 bases and J by 7 bases, with 6 bases left in between. CDR3 size: 13 residues. The CDR3: CASSLDPVGELFF. The CDR3 DNA is TGTGCCAGCAGCTTAGATCCCGTCGGGGAGCTGTTTTTT.

The chain employs TRBV7-2 and TRBJ2-3; perhaps TRBD1 as D (5 bases). Trimming cost V 5 bases and J 8 bases, with 20 bases left between them. CDR3 length: 15 amino acids. Germline loops: CDR1 SGHTA, CDR2 FQGNSA. The CDR3 loop is CASSPRDTASATQYF. The CDR3 region has the DNA TGTGCCAGCAGCCCCAGGGATACCGCTTCTGCTACGCAGTATTTT.

The chain combines TRBV6-2 or TRBV6-3 with TRBJ2-7; 8 nucleotides line up with TRBD1. CDR3 length: 13 amino acids. The germline gives CDR1 MNHEY, CDR2 SVGEGT. With 4 bases clipped from V and 4 bases from J, the junction kept 3 bases outside the gene matches. In DNA, the CDR3 is TGTGCCAGCAGTTTAGGGACAGGTTACGAGCAGTACGTC. Protein sequence: CASSLGTGYEQYV.

Many counts were recorded for this clone. The chain employs TRBV28 and TRBJ1-3, with D tentatively TRBD1 (5 bases). Trimming shortened V by 1 base and J by 4 bases, and 14 bases separated the two germline ends. The length of the CDR3 is 16 residues. The V gene's germline CDR1 is MDHEN and CDR2 SYDVKM. DNA for the CDR3: TGTGCCAGCAGTTTATCTGGGGCGCGTGTGGGAAACACCATATATTTT. Amino acid sequence: CASSLSGARVGNTIYF.

V usage is TRBV5-1 and J usage is TRBJ2-7, with D possibly matching TRBD1 (6 bases). CDR1 and CDR2 from the germline V gene are SGHRS and YFSETQ. The CDR3 length is 15 residues. Trimming took off 2 bases at V and 0 bases at J, with 12 bases between the two ends. The CDR3 protein is CASSLRQDSSYEQYF. CDR3 bases: TGCGCCAGCAGCTTAAGACAGGATAGCTCCTACGAGCAGTACTTC. Together with reference TRBV5-1 and TRBJ2-7, the CDR3 gives the full variable domain: KAGVTQTPRYLIKTRGQQVTLSCSPISGHRSVSWYQQTPGQGLQFLFEYFSETQRNKGNFPGRFSGRQFSNSRSEMNVSTLELGDSALYLCASSLRQDSSYEQYFGPGTRLTVT.

Note on this clone: An end of the junction does not agree with germline; a read error may underlie this. V gene TRBV2 combines with J gene TRBJ2-7; D is unresolved. This CDR3 region has 13 residues. Per the germline V gene, CDR1 is SNHLY and CDR2 is FYNNEI. Here the CDR3 reads CASSENSDLRVDF. CDR3 DNA sequence: TGTGCCAGCAGTGAAAACAGTGATCTACGAGTGGACTTC. Based on the CDR3 plus reference TRBV2 and TRBJ2-7, the full variable domain is EPEVTQTPSHQVTQMGQEVILRCVPISNHLYFYWYRQILGQKVEFLVSFYNNEISEKSEIFDDQFSVERPDGSNFTLKIRSTKLEDSAMYFCASSENSDLRVDFGPGTRLTVT.

The chain recombines TRBV5-3 with TRBJ2-3; possibly TRBD2 for D (5 bases). TRBV5-3 is assigned to the ORF class and has an uncertain function. CDR3 size: 17 residues. The V gene lost 1 base and the J gene lost 3 bases, with 18 bases spanning the gap. CDR3 loop: CARSLFIEGPGTDTQYF. DNA of the CDR3: TGTGCCAGAAGCTTGTTTATCGAGGGCCCTGGGACAGATACGCAGTATTTT.

This clone was seen a handful of times. The rearrangement uses TRBV28 and TRBJ1-4, with unresolved D. Trimming pared 0 bases from V and 0 bases from J, leaving 11 bases between. Germline CDR1 is MDHEN and CDR2 is SYDVKM. The CDR3 is 17 amino acids. The CDR3, as DNA: TGTGCCAGCAGTTTATGGGTAGGGAGCGCAACTAATGAAAAACTGTTTTTT. This gives the protein CASSLWVGSATNEKLFF.

The rearrangement links TRBV4-2 to TRBJ2-3; TRBD2 matches 10 bases. CDR3 length equals 20 residues. Losses at the gene ends were 0 bases for V and 1 base for J; bases not matched to a gene: 13. CDR1 and CDR2 from the germline V gene are LGHNA and YNFKEQ. The CDR3 loop is CASSQDPLAGRSLGTDTQYF. The CDR3 DNA follows: TGTGCCAGCAGCCAAGATCCACTAGCGGGGAGGAGCCTAGGCACAGATACGCAGTATTTT.

In its sample, this clone was seen once. This CDR3 reads CASSYSSRTEGSPLHF. The CDR3 DNA reads as TGTGCCAGCAGTTACTCGAGCAGGACGGAGGGATCACCCCTCCACTTT. This rearrangement joins TRBV6-5 to TRBJ1-6; no clear D. The germline V and J ends were trimmed by 0 bases and 10 bases, with 16 bases remaining between them. The CDR3 extends over 16 amino acids. CDR1 and CDR2 (germline): MNHEY, SVGAGI.

This clone was recorded a few times. The same CDR3 is also encoded by other DNA sequences in this sample. This chain connects TRBV12-3 or TRBV12-4 to TRBJ1-5; D not resolved. V was shortened by 5 bases and J by 0 bases, with 5 bases between the two germline ends. The CDR3 covers 13 residues. CDR3 in DNA: TGTGCCAGCAGTCCCAATAGCAATCAGCCCCAGCATTTT. Translating it yields CASSPNSNQPQHF.

The CDR3 DNA reads TGCGCCAGCAGCTTGGAGGGGAGGGGCGCGGACTATGGCTACACCTTC. Protein: CASSLEGRGADYGYTF. This chain uses TRBV5-1 with TRBJ1-2; possible D gene TRBD1, 5 bases. The CDR3 covers 16 residues. The V gene lost 0 bases and the J gene lost 3 bases, with 15 bases spanning the gap. From germline, CDR1 is SGHRS and CDR2 YFSETQ.

The rearrangement joins TRBV11-2 to TRBJ2-1; D possibly corresponds to TRBD2 (5 bases). Germline V gene data show CDR1 as SGHAT and CDR2 as FQNNGV. The CDR3 loop spans 15 amino acids. Deletions cut 1 base from V and 3 bases from J, with 10 bases between. The CDR3 reads CASSLVDGVYNEQFF. The CDR3 nucleotides read TGTGCCAGCAGCTTAGTGGACGGGGTCTACAATGAGCAGTTCTTC.

J is TRBJ1-2 and V is TRBV19, with no clear D. Trimming took off 5 bases at V and 5 bases at J, with 18 bases between the two ends. Per germline, CDR1 LNHDA and CDR2 SQIVND (reference sequence). CDR3 length: 15 residues. CDR3 sequence: CASSPAEGPIYGYTF. CDR3 nucleotides: TGTGCCAGTAGTCCAGCGGAGGGTCCAATTTATGGCTACACCTTC.

This clone was counted between two and nine times. The V and J genes are TRBV4-3 and TRBJ2-7, with D possibly TRBD2 on 5 matching bases. Germline values: CDR1 LGHNA, CDR2 YSLEER. The CDR3 runs to 16 residues. Trimming pared 1 base from V and 4 bases from J, leaving 17 bases between. CDR3 DNA sequence: TGCGCCAGCAGCCAAGGGATTCAAGGGAGATCTTACGAGCAGTACGTC. This sequence encodes CASSQGIQGRSYEQYV.

The chain uses TRBV28 and TRBJ1-1, with 7 bases that match TRBD1. With 6 bases clipped from V and 6 bases from J, the junction kept 13 bases outside the gene matches. Per germline, CDR1 MDHEN and CDR2 SYDVKM. The CDR3 has 15 amino acids. The CDR3 DNA sequence: TGTGCCAGCAGCTTAGGGTCCCAGGGGGGCGCTGAAGCTTTCTTT. Translation gives CASSLGSQGGAEAFF.